A single sample is the source of the 23 T cell receptor beta chains below, sequenced in a study of shared clonotypes between healthy human individuals. Libraries were prepared by immunoSEQ multiplex PCR; TCRdb keeps only in-frame clonotypes and omits some of them. The table records around 1,000,000 clones, roughly 80% of them present only once. Material for sequencing was memory CD4+ T cells from PBMCs. Subset: CD45RA-negative fraction. These receptors were collected from a man aged 18 to 29 in good health. Some clones in this sample may be carry-over from other donors' samples.

The chain employs TRBV6-1 and TRBJ1-5; maybe TRBD1 (5 bases). The germline V gene has CDR1 MNHNS and CDR2 SASEGT. The CDR3 has 16 amino acids. Between the trimmed V and J ends, which lost 2 bases and 3 bases, there was a span of 14 bases. Here the CDR3 DNA reads TGTGCCAGCAGTGAACCCCTTAGAGGGGACAATCAGCCCCAGCATTTT. It encodes CASSEPLRGDNQPQHF.

This clone was observed a handful of times. V gene TRBV7-8 combines with J gene TRBJ1-1; D is unclear. The V and J ends lost 5 bases and 1 base respectively, with 11 bases between them. CDR1 and CDR2 (germline): SGHVS, FQNEAQ. CDR3 length: 14 residues. The CDR3 sequence is CASSLTFANTEAFF. CDR3 DNA: TGTGCCAGCAGCCTGACCTTTGCGAACACTGAAGCTTTCTTT.

This clone appeared many times. The chain uses TRBV30 and TRBJ1-5, with D maybe TRBD1 (5 bases). Germline V gene lookup returns CDR1 GTSNPN and CDR2 SVGIG (reference sequence). The CDR3 length is 15 residues. Between the trimmed V and J ends, which lost 0 bases and 3 bases, there was a span of 12 bases. The CDR3 DNA reads TGTGCCTGGAGTGTACGGGACCGGGCCAATCAGCCCCAGCATTTT. The encoded protein is CAWSVRDRANQPQHF.

CDR3 nucleotides: TGTGCCAGCAGCGAGACTAGCTACCCCACCGGGGAGCTGTTTTTT. Translation: CASSETSYPTGELFF. The chain employs TRBV7-9 and TRBJ2-2; the match to TRBD2 covers 7 bases. V lost 5 bases to trimming and J lost 4 bases; unmatched junction nucleotides: 7. Germline assignment: CDR1 SEHNR and CDR2 FQNEAQ (reference sequence). The CDR3 contains 15 residues.

This chain uses TRBV10-3 with TRBJ1-1, with D perhaps matching TRBD1 (5 bases). Germline values: CDR1 ENHRY, CDR2 SYGVKD. Trimming shortened V by 4 bases and J by 1 base, and 10 bases separated the two germline ends. The length of the CDR3 is 14 residues. The CDR3 DNA reads TGTGCCATCAGTGCCAGTGGGGGGAACACTGAAGCTTTCTTT. It yields the protein CAISASGGNTEAFF.

This clone appeared once. The chain has TRBV21-1 and TRBJ2-7; the table's D call, TRBD1, was not checked against the DNA. TRBV21-1 is shown as a pseudogene. The CDR3 covers 18 residues. CDR3 region: CASSKALSTGGIGYEQYF. For the CDR3, the DNA is TGTGCCAGCAGCAAAGCGCTTTCGACAGGGGGCATCGGCTACGAGCAGTACTTC.

The chain employs TRBV28 and TRBJ2-7; D remains unclear. The CDR3 is 15 residues long. Germline CDR1 reads MDHEN; CDR2 reads SYDVKM. V lost 6 bases and J 1 base, leaving 16 bases between the germline ends. Here the CDR3 reads CASSDRDRHSYEQYF. CDR3 DNA: TGTGCCAGCAGCGACCGAGACCGACATTCCTACGAGCAGTACTTC.

The chain employs TRBV7-2 and TRBJ2-1; 7 bases are a match to TRBD2. The germline CDR1 and CDR2 sequences are SGHTA and FQGNSA. J was trimmed by 2 bases and V by 6 bases; bases with no gene match: 7. The length of the CDR3 is 15 residues. CDR3 nucleotide sequence: TGTGCCAGCAGTTCGAAGAGCGGGACCTACAATGAGCAGTTCTTC. Translation: CASSSKSGTYNEQFF.

Regarding this clone: The same CDR3 arises from other DNA sequences in this sample as well. V and J are TRBV18 and TRBJ2-1; 9 positions match TRBD2. This CDR3 comprises 16 residues. The V segment lost 2 bases and the J segment 2 bases; nucleotides outside the gene matches: 4. Germline assignment: CDR1 KGHSH and CDR2 LQKENI. The CDR3 coding sequence is TGTGCCAGCTCACCAATGACTAGCGGAACCTACAATGAGCAGTTCTTC. Translating it yields CASSPMTSGTYNEQFF.

V usage is TRBV9 and J usage is TRBJ2-1; 13 bases align to TRBD2. Germline lookup yields CDR1 SGDLS and CDR2 YYNGEE. CDR3 length: 18 residues. V lost 0 bases and J lost 3; bases outside the gene matches: 6. CDR3 DNA sequence: TGTGCCAGCAGCGTAGAAGTACTAGCGGGAGGGTTCTACAATGAGCAGTTCTTC. This translates into CASSVEVLAGGFYNEQFF.

The sample holds a few counts of this clone. The chain joins TRBV9 to TRBJ2-2; 10 nucleotides align to TRBD2. The trim removed 2 bases at V and 4 bases at J, leaving 5 bases unmatched. The germline gives CDR1 SGDLS, CDR2 YYNGEE. CDR3 length: 16 amino acids. For the CDR3, the DNA is TGTGCCAGCAGCGTCGGGACTAGCGCTACCACCGGGGAGCTGTTTTTT. This sequence encodes CASSVGTSATTGELFF.

The sample holds a few counts of this clone. The rearrangement uses TRBV11-2 and TRBJ1-2; D gene unclear. CDR1 is SGHAT and CDR2 is FQNNGV in the germline V gene. The CDR3 loop spans 11 amino acids. V lost 1 base to trimming and J lost 7 bases, with 4 bases between them. The chain's CDR3 is CASSLVSGYTF. CDR3 nucleotides: TGTGCCAGCAGCTTAGTGTCTGGCTACACCTTC.

Notes on this clone: In the same sample, other DNA sequences code for this CDR3. The gene calls are TRBV18 and TRBJ2-3, with D hard to call. CDR1 is KGHSH and CDR2 is LQKENI in the germline V gene. The CDR3 runs 14 residues. V dropped 3 bases and J dropped 0 bases, with 7 bases sitting between them. Here the CDR3 DNA reads TGTGCCAGCTCACCGATCGATAGCACAGATACGCAGTATTTT. It codes for CASSPIDSTDTQYF.

The gene calls are TRBV6-1 and TRBJ1-2; D is undetermined. The V gene lost 6 bases and the J gene lost 4 bases, with 12 bases spanning the gap. The CDR3 extends over 13 amino acids. Germline assignment: CDR1 MNHNS and CDR2 SASEGT. This CDR3 is CASSQQRAYGYTF. CDR3 nucleotide sequence: TGTGCCAGCAGCCAACAGAGAGCCTATGGCTACACCTTC.

This clone is a singleton in its sample. CDR3: CASSPRGRLEKLFF. The CDR3 bases are TGTGCCAGCAGTCCTAGGGGGCGTCTAGAAAAACTGTTTTTT. The chain links TRBV2 to TRBJ1-4; 7 bases match TRBD1. This CDR3 is built from 14 residues. Germline-derived CDR1 and CDR2 are SNHLY and FYNNEI. J gave up 8 bases and V 5 bases, and 8 bases lay outside the gene matches.

This clone was picked up a small number of times. The chain links TRBV15 to TRBJ1-3; no reliable D call. CDR1 LNHNV and CDR2 YYDKDF come from the germline V gene (reference sequence). This CDR3 contains 13 residues. Trimming stripped 0 bases from V and 3 bases from J, with 3 bases between. CDR3 sequence (DNA): TGTGCCACCAGCAGAGAAGGTGGAAACACCATATATTTT. Translating gives CATSREGGNTIYF.

This rearrangement joins TRBV15 to TRBJ1-4, with 7 bases that match TRBD1. The CDR3 is 15 amino acids. The V segment lost 3 bases and the J segment 6 bases; nucleotides outside the gene matches: 7. CDR1 is LNHNV and CDR2 is YYDKDF in the germline V gene (reference sequence). CDR3 in amino acids: CATSRSSGGDEKLFF. CDR3 sequence (DNA): TGTGCCACCAGCAGGAGTTCAGGGGGTGATGAAAAACTGTTTTTT.

This clone was observed a single time. The gene calls are TRBV6-4 and TRBJ2-2, with D possibly being TRBD2 (5 bases). This CDR3 is 14 amino acids long. With 7 bases removed from V and 6 bases from J, the gap between germline ends came to 15 bases. Germline V CDR1 and CDR2: MRHNA, SNTAGT. The CDR3 nucleotides are TGTGCCAGCACGGGGTTATGTTGGGCCGGGGAGCTGTTTTTT. Translated, it gives CASTGLCWAGELFF.

The chain uses TRBV2 and TRBJ2-2; no definite D call. Per germline, CDR1 SNHLY and CDR2 FYNNEI. CDR3 length: 14 residues. V shed 7 bases and J shed 2 bases, with 11 bases lying between them. The CDR3 region is CASMMDGNTGELFF. CDR3 bases: TGTGCCAGCATGATGGACGGTAACACCGGGGAGCTGTTTTTT.

V gene TRBV30 combines with J gene TRBJ2-7; D is ambiguous. Germline CDR1 and CDR2: GTSNPN and SVGIG (reference sequence). Trimming cost V 2 bases and J 3 bases, with 11 bases left between them. The CDR3 is 13 amino acids. The CDR3 coding sequence is TGTGCCTGGAGTCGGTCCAGAATCTACGAGCAGTACTTC. Translation gives CAWSRSRIYEQYF.

This chain joins TRBV21-1 and TRBJ1-5; TRBD1, the table's D call, was not compared with the DNA. TRBV21-1 is termed a pseudogene. This CDR3 spans 18 amino acids. CDR3 sequence (DNA): TGTGCCAGCAGCATCGACAGGGTGGTGCGGCATAGCAATCAGCCCCAGCATTTT. Translation gives CASSIDRVVRHSNQPQHF.

J is TRBJ1-4 and V is TRBV6-6; D uncertain. This CDR3 has 13 residues. The V end lost 7 bases, the J end lost 4 bases, and 10 bases lay between the germline ends. Germline V gene lookup returns CDR1 MNHNY and CDR2 SVGAGI (reference sequence). Written as DNA, the CDR3 is TGTGCCAGCACCCTAGACTTTAATGAAAAACTGTTTTTT. Its translation is CASTLDFNEKLFF.

V gene TRBV7-8 combines with J gene TRBJ1-4, with TRBD1 matching 9 bases. Germline V gives CDR1 SGHVS, CDR2 FQNEAQ. This CDR3 comprises 17 residues. Germline trimming cut 1 base from V and 4 bases from J; bases unmatched to any gene: 7. The CDR3 here is CASSLDDRGRYNEKLFF. CDR3 DNA sequence: TGTGCCAGCAGCTTAGACGACAGGGGGAGGTATAATGAAAAACTGTTTTTT.